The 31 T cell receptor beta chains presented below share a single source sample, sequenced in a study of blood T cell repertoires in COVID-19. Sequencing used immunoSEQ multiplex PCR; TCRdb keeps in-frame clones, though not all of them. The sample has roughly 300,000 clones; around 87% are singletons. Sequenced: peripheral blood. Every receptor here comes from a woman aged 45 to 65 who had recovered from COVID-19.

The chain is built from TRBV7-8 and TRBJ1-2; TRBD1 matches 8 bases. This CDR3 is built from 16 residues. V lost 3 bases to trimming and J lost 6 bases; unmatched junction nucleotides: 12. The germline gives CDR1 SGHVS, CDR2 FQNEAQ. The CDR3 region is CASSFRFAGTGDGYTF. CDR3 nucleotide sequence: TGTGCCAGCAGCTTTCGTTTCGCTGGGACAGGCGATGGCTACACCTTC.

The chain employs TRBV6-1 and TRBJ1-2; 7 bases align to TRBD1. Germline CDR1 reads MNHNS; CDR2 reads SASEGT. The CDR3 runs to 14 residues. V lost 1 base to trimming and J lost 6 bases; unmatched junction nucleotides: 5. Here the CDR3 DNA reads TGTGCCAGCAGTGAAGAGACGACAGGGAATGGCTACACCTTC. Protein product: CASSEETTGNGYTF.

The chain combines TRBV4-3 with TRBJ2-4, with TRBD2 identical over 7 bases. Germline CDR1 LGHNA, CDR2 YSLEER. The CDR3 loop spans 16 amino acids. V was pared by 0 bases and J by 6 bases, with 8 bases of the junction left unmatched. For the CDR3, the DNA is TGCGCCAGCAGCCAAGATTCGGCGGGGGACGGAAACATTCAGTACTTC. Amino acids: CASSQDSAGDGNIQYF.

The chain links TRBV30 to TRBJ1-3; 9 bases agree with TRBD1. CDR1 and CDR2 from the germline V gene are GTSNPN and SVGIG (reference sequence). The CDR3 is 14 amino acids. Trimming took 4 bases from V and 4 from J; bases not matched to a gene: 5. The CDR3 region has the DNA TGTGCCTGGACCGGGACAGGGTTCGGAAACACCATATATTTT. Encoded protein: CAWTGTGFGNTIYF.

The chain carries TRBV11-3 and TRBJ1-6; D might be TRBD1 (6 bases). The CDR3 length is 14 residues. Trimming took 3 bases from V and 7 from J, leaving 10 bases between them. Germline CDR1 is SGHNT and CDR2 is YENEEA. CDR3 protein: CASSFGTTNSPLHF. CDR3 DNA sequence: TGTGCCAGCAGCTTTGGGACAACAAATTCACCCCTCCACTTT. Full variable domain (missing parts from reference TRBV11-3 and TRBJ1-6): EAGVVQSPRYKIIEKKQPVAFWCNPISGHNTLYWYLQNLGQGPELLIRYENEEAVDDSQLPKDRFSAERLKGVDSTLKIQPAELGDSAVYLCASSFGTTNSPLHFGNGTRLTVT.

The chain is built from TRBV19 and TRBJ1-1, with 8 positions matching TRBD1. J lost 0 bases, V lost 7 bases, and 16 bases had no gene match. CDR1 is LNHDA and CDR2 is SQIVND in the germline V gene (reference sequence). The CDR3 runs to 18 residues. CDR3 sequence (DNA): TGTGCCAGTACCCTGGGGCGGACAGGGCGCCTTATGAACACTGAAGCTTTCTTT. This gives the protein CASTLGRTGRLMNTEAFF.

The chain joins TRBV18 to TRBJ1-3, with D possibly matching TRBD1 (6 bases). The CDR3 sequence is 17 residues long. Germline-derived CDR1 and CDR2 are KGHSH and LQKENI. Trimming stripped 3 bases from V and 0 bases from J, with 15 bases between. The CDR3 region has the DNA TGTGCCAGCTCACCGGTGACCGGGACAATCTCTGGAAACACCATATATTTT. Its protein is CASSPVTGTISGNTIYF.

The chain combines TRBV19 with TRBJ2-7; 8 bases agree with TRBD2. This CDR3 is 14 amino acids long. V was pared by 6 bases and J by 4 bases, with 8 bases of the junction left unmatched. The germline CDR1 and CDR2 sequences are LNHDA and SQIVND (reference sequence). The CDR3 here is CASSGGLADYEQYF. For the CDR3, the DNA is TGTGCCAGTAGCGGAGGACTAGCTGATTACGAGCAGTACTTC.

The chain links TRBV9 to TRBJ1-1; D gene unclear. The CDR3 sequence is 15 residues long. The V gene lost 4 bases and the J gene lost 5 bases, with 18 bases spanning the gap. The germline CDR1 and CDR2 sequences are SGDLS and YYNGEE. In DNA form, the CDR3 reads TGTGCCAGCAGCTTCGGAGCTGACTCGGGTACTGAAGCTTTCTTT. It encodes CASSFGADSGTEAFF.

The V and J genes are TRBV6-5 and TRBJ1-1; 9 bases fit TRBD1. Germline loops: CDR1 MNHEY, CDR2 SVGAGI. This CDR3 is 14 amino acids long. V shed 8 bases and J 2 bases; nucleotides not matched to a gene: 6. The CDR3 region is CASGRQGGNTEAFF. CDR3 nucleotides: TGTGCCAGCGGGAGACAGGGGGGTAACACTGAAGCTTTCTTT.

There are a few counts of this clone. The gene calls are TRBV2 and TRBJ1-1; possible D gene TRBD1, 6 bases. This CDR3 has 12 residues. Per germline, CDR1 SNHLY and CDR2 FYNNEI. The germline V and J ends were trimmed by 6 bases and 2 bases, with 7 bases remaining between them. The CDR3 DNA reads TGTGCCAGCAGGGACAGCAACACTGAAGCTTTCTTT. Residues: CASRDSNTEAFF.

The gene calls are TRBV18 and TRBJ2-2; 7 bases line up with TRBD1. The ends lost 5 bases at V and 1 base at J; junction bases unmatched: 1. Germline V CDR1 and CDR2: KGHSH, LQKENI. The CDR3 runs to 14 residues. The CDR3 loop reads CASSGQENTGELFF. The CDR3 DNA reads TGTGCCAGCTCAGGACAGGAGAACACCGGGGAGCTGTTTTTT.

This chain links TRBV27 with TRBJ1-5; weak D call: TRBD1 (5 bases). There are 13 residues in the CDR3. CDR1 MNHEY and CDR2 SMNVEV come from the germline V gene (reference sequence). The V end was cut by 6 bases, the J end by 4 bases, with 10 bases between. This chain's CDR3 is CASSWGRNQPQHF. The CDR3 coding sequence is TGTGCCAGCAGCTGGGGCCGAAATCAGCCCCAGCATTTT.

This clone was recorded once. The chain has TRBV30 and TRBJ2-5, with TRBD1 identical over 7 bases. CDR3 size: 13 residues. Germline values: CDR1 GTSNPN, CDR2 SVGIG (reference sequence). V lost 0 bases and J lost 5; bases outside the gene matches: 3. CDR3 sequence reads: CAWSVDREETQYF. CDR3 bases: TGTGCCTGGAGTGTAGACAGGGAGGAGACCCAGTACTTC.

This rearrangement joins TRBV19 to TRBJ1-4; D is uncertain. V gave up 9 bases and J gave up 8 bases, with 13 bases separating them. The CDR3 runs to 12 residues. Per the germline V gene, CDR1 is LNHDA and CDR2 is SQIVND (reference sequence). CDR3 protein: CASRYLQEKLFF. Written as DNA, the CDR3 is TGTGCCAGCAGGTATCTTCAGGAAAAACTGTTTTTT.

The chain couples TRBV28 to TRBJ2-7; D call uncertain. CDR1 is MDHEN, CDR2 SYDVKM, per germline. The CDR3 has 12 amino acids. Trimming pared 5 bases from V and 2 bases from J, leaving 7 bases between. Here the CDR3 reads CASSHRTYEQYF. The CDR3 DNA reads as TGTGCCAGCAGTCACAGAACCTACGAGCAGTACTTC.

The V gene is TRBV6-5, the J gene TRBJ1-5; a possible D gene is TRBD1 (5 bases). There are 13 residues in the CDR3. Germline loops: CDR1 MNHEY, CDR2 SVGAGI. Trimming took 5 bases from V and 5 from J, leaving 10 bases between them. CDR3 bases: TGTGCCAGCAGTACTCAGGGTTATCAGCCCCAGCATTTT. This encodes CASSTQGYQPQHF.

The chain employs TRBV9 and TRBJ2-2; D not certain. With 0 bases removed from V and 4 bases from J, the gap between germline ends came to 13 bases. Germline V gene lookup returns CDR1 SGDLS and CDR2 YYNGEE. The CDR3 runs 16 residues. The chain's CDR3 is CASSVGGGSSTGELFF. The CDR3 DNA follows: TGTGCCAGCAGCGTAGGTGGCGGTAGTAGCACCGGGGAGCTGTTTTTT. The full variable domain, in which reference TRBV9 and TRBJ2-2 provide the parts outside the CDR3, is DSGVTQTPKHLITATGQRVTLRCSPRSGDLSVYWYQQSLDQGLQFLIQYYNGEERAKGNILERFSAQQFPDLHSELNLSSLELGDSALYFCASSVGGGSSTGELFFGEGSRLTVL.

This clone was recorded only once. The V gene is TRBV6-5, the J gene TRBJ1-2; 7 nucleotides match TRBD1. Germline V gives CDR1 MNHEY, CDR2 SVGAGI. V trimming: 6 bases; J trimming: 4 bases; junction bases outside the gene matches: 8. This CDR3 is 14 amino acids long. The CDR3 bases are TGTGCCAGCAGGGAGACAGGGTCGGGCTATGGCTACACCTTC. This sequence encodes CASRETGSGYGYTF.

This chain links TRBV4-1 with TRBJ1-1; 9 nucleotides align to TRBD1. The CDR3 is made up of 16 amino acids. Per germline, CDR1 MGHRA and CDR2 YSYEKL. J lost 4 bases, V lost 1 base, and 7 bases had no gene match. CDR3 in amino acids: CASSQGNGQGRTEAFF. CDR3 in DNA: TGCGCCAGCAGCCAAGGGAACGGACAGGGGCGCACTGAAGCTTTCTTT.

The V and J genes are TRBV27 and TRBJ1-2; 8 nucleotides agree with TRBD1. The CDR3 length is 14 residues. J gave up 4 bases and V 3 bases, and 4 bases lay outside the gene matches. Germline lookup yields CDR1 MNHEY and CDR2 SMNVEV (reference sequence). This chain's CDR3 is CASSFLDRGYGYTF. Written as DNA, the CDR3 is TGTGCCAGCAGTTTCCTTGACAGGGGCTATGGCTACACCTTC.

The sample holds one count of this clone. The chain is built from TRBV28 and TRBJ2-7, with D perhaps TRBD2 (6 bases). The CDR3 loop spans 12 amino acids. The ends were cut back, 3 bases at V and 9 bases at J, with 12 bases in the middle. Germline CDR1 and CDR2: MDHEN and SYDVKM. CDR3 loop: CASSFAGNGQYF. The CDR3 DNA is TGTGCCAGCAGTTTTGCGGGGAACGGGCAGTACTTC. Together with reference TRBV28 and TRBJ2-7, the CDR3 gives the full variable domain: DVKVTQSSRYLVKRTGEKVFLECVQDMDHENMFWYRQDPGLGLRLIYFSYDVKMKEKGDIPEGYSVSREKKERFSLILESASTNQTSMYLCASSFAGNGQYFGPGTRLTVT.

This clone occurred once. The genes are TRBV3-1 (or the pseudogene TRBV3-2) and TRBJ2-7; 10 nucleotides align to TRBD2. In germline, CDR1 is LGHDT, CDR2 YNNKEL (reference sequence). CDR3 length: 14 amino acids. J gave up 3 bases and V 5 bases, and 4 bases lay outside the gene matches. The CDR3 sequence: CASSYSGGRYEQYF. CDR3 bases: TGTGCCAGCAGCTATAGCGGGGGGCGCTACGAGCAGTACTTC.

The CDR3: CAVQGMNTEAFF. The CDR3 DNA reads TGTGCCGTTCAGGGGATGAACACTGAAGCTTTCTTT. The rearrangement joins TRBV28 to TRBJ1-1, with D possibly matching TRBD1 (6 bases). Per germline, CDR1 MDHEN and CDR2 SYDVKM. The germline V and J ends were trimmed by 11 bases and 0 bases, with 10 bases remaining between them. This CDR3 has 12 amino acids.

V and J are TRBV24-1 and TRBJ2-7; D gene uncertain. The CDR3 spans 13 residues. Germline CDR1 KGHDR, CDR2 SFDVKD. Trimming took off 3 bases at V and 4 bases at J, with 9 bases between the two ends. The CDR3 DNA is TGTGCCACCAGTGATGCCACAGAATACGAGCAGTACTTC. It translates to CATSDATEYEQYF.

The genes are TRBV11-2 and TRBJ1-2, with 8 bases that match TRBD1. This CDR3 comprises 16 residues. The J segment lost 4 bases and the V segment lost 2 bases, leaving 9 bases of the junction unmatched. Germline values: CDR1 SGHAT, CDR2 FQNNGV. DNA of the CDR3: TGTGCCAGCAGCTTATTAGGACAGGGTATTAGCTATGGCTACACCTTC. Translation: CASSLLGQGISYGYTF.

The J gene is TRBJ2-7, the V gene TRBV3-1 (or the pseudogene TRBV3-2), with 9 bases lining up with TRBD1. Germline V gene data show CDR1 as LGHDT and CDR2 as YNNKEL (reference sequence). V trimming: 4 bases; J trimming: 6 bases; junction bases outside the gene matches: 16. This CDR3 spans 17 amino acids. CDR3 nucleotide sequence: TGTGCCAGCAGCCTACAGGGACCGGGACAGGGTATAGGCGAGCAGTACTTC. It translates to CASSLQGPGQGIGEQYF.

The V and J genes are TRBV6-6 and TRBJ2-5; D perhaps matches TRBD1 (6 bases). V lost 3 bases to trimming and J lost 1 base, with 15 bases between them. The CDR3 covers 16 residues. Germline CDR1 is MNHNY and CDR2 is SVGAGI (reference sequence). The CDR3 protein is CASSYSLGQPQETQYF. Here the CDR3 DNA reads TGTGCCAGCAGTTATAGTTTGGGACAACCCCAAGAGACCCAGTACTTC.

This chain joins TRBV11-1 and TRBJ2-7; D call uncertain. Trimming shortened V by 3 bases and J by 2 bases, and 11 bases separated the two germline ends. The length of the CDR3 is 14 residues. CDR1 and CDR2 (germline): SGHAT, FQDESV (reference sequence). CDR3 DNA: TGTGCCAGCAGCTTCGGGTCAGTAGCCTACGAGCAGTACTTC. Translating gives CASSFGSVAYEQYF.

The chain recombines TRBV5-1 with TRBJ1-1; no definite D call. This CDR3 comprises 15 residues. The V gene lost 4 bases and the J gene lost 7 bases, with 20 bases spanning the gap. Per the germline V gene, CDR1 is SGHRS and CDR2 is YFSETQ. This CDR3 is CASSQSPYPPFEAFF. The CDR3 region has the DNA TGCGCCAGCAGCCAGTCTCCATACCCCCCCTTTGAAGCTTTCTTT.

The CDR3 bases are TGTGCCAGCAGTACCGTCGGACTAGCGGGAGTGGAGACCCAGTACTTC. Protein: CASSTVGLAGVETQYF. The rearrangement joins TRBV28 to TRBJ2-5; 13 bases align to TRBD2. The germline V gene encodes CDR1 MDHEN and CDR2 SYDVKM. CDR3 length equals 16 residues. Losses at the gene ends were 5 bases for V and 5 bases for J; bases not matched to a gene: 8.